This passage covers 21 T cell receptor beta chains from one sample sequenced in a study of vaccination and CD4 T cells after COVID-19. At the Johns Hopkins FTIC core, DNA taken from cultured CD4+ T cells was sequenced by way of the Oncomine TCR Beta short-read assay. TCRdb itself ran the PCR reads through MiXCR, one entry per CDR3 protein. Among approximately 22,000 distinct CDR3 sequences, approximately 32% were seen once, and the ten largest hold over 10%. Sample time point: late sampling 161 to 241 days after vaccination in a few convalescent patients. As for treatment: 10-day PBMC culture with coronavirus spike peptide pools or control peptides (ViraFEST assay). What these receptors recognize is not known. Sequenced here: CD4+ T cells from blood, cultured in vitro, sampled about 7 months after SARS-CoV-2 vaccination. The origin of the receptors is a human donor who had recovered from COVID-19.

The rearrangement links TRBV20-1 to TRBJ2-3; D gene ambiguous. V dropped 6 bases and J dropped 6 bases, with 13 bases sitting between them. Germline CDR1 DFQATT, CDR2 SNEGSKA (reference sequence). The CDR3 length is 12 residues. The CDR3, as DNA: TGCAGTGCGTCCTTAGTGCGGGATACGCAGTATTTT. Protein: CSASLVRDTQYF.

By share, this clonotype ranks as medium-sized. The chain joins TRBV7-9 to TRBJ2-3; 11 bases match TRBD2. Germline loops: CDR1 SEHNR, CDR2 FQNEAQ (reference sequence). The junction had 2 bases not matched to a gene; V was cut back by 3 bases and J by 0 bases. This CDR3 has 16 amino acids. CDR3 loop: CASSFRTSGSTDTQYF. CDR3 sequence (DNA): TGTGCCAGCAGCTTTAGGACTAGCGGGAGCACAGATACGCAGTATTTT.

Of note for this clonotype: The junction departs from the called germline gene at one end, perhaps through a read error. The chain is built from TRBV7-7 and TRBJ2-3; D is undetermined. Germline lookup yields CDR1 SSHAT and CDR2 FNYEAQ (reference sequence). This CDR3 contains 14 residues. Here the CDR3 reads CASSPAPVTDTQYF. In DNA form, the CDR3 reads TGTGCTAGCAGCCCGGCTCCCGTCACAGATACGCAGTATTTT.

The chain recombines TRBV2 with TRBJ1-6; TRBD1 aligns across 10 bases. Trimming at V came to 4 bases and at J to 6 bases, leaving 6 bases not matched to a gene. CDR3 size: 16 residues. Germline V gene sequence: CDR1 SNHLY, CDR2 FYNNEI. CDR3 amino acids: CASSALRDRGNSPLHF. Written as DNA, the CDR3 is TGTGCCAGCAGTGCGCTCCGGGACAGGGGTAATTCACCCCTCCACTTT.

V and J are TRBV20-1 and TRBJ2-3; the match to TRBD2 covers 11 bases. The CDR3 runs 15 residues. Germline V CDR1 and CDR2: DFQATT, SNEGSKA (reference sequence). V was clipped by 6 bases and J by 0 bases; unmatched bases: 5. The CDR3 region has the DNA TGCAGTGCCTCCCTAGCGGGAGGTAGCACAGATACGCAGTATTTT. Its translation is CSASLAGGSTDTQYF.

V and J are TRBV19 and TRBJ2-2; no clear D gene. The CDR3 extends over 14 amino acids. Germline CDR1 reads LNHDA; CDR2 reads SQIVND (reference sequence). V shed 9 bases and J shed 4 bases, with 15 bases lying between them. Here the CDR3 reads CASRVDRATGELFF. The CDR3 coding sequence is TGTGCCAGCCGAGTAGACCGGGCCACCGGGGAGCTGTTTTTT.

J is TRBJ2-7 and V is TRBV2; possibly TRBD1 for D (6 bases). V lost 6 bases and J lost 5, with 17 bases in between. The CDR3 runs 14 residues. Germline CDR1 and CDR2: SNHLY and FYNNEI. The CDR3 coding sequence is TGTGCCAGCAGGGGGGTACAGGGAAACCACGAGCAGTACTTC. Its translation is CASRGVQGNHEQYF. Looking up the rest from reference TRBV2 and TRBJ2-7 gives the full variable domain: EPEVTQTPSHQVTQMGQEVILRCVPISNHLYFYWYRQILGQKVEFLVSFYNNEISEKSEIFDDQFSVERPDGSNFTLKIRSTKLEDSAMYFCASRGVQGNHEQYFGPGTRLTVT.

This clonotype came up a few times. V usage is TRBV11-1 and J usage is TRBJ1-1; no reliable D call. V dropped 5 bases and J dropped 0 bases, with 13 bases sitting between them. The CDR3 covers 15 residues. Looked up from germline, CDR1 is SGHAT and CDR2 is FQDESV (reference sequence). The CDR3 DNA sequence: TGTGCCAGCAGCCCGGTGGATACCCTGAACACTGAAGCTTTCTTT. It yields the protein CASSPVDTLNTEAFF.

This clonotype came up a few times. The V and J genes are TRBV6-2 or TRBV6-3 and TRBJ1-5; D unclear. V gave up 0 bases and J gave up 7 bases, with 13 bases separating them. CDR3 size: 15 residues. Germline CDR1 MNHEY, CDR2 SVGEGT. CDR3 DNA sequence: TGTGCCAGCAGTTACTCGATACGGGCGTCCCAGCCCCAGCATTTT. Translating it yields CASSYSIRASQPQHF.

The CDR3 here is CASSFQPPSIYEQYF. The CDR3 region has the DNA TGTGCCAGCAGTTTTCAGCCCCCTTCGATCTACGAGCAGTACTTC. This chain links TRBV28 with TRBJ2-7, with no clear D. The V gene lost 3 bases and the J gene lost 3 bases, with 15 bases spanning the gap. Germline V gene lookup returns CDR1 MDHEN and CDR2 SYDVKM. This CDR3 is 15 amino acids long.

This clonotype was detected a few times. The V and J genes are TRBV5-8 and TRBJ2-1; D uncertain. Germline CDR1 is SGHTS and CDR2 is YDEGEE. The CDR3 loop spans 13 amino acids. The ends were cut back, 0 bases at V and 1 base at J, with 2 bases in the middle. DNA of the CDR3: TGTGCCAGCAGCTTGGGTTCCTACAATGAGCAGTTCTTC. It specifies CASSLGSYNEQFF.

By proportion, this clonotype is medium-sized. The gene calls are TRBV4-2 and TRBJ2-5; 7 nucleotides line up with TRBD1. Germline trimming cut 3 bases from V and 3 bases from J; bases unmatched to any gene: 4. The CDR3 is 14 amino acids. Germline V gene sequence: CDR1 LGHNA, CDR2 YNFKEQ. This CDR3 is CASSQGTAKETQYF. The DNA of the CDR3 is TGTGCCAGCAGCCAGGGGACAGCGAAAGAGACCCAGTACTTC.

The chain has TRBV20-1 and TRBJ2-7, with 13 positions matching TRBD2. There are 14 residues in the CDR3. Germline CDR1 reads DFQATT; CDR2 reads SNEGSKA (reference sequence). The V gene end was trimmed by 3 bases and the J gene end by 5 bases; junction bases not matched to a gene: 4. The CDR3 loop reads CSASRTSGGHEQYF. CDR3 DNA sequence: TGCAGTGCTAGCCGGACTAGCGGGGGCCACGAGCAGTACTTC.

This clonotype was detected only a few times. The chain joins TRBV20-1 to TRBJ1-2, with 8 bases that match TRBD1. The CDR3 sequence is 13 residues long. Looked up from germline, CDR1 is DFQATT and CDR2 is SNEGSKA (reference sequence). With 3 bases clipped from V and 10 bases from J, the junction kept 10 bases outside the gene matches. In DNA form, the CDR3 reads TGCAGTGCTAGCGCAGGACAGGGCGGGGACTACACCTTC. Protein product: CSASAGQGGDYTF.

The V and J genes are TRBV14 and TRBJ2-3; TRBD2 might be the D (6 bases). V shed 2 bases and J shed 5 bases, with 14 bases lying between them. The length of the CDR3 is 15 residues. CDR1 is SGHDN and CDR2 is FVKESK in the germline V gene. This CDR3 reads CASSQRLGRGDTQYF. DNA of the CDR3: TGTGCCAGCAGCCAACGACTAGGGCGGGGAGATACGCAGTATTTT.

The chain joins TRBV7-9 to TRBJ2-1; maybe TRBD1 (6 bases). V was cut by 4 bases and J by 4 bases, with 17 bases left in between. This CDR3 has 16 amino acids. Germline assignment: CDR1 SEHNR and CDR2 FQNEAQ (reference sequence). The CDR3, as DNA: TGTGCCAGCAGCTCGATAAGGGCAGGGGATTACAATGAGCAGTTCTTC. This translates into CASSSIRAGDYNEQFF.

This clonotype was seen a handful of times. The rearrangement links TRBV4-1 to TRBJ2-3; either TRBD1 or TRBD2 may supply D (5 bases each). CDR3 size: 16 residues. Deletions cut 5 bases from V and 0 bases from J, with 15 bases between. Germline-derived CDR1 and CDR2 are MGHRA and YSYEKL. CDR3 in amino acids: CASSGDGYYSTDTQYF. DNA for the CDR3: TGCGCCAGCAGCGGGGACGGCTATTATAGCACAGATACGCAGTATTTT.

V is TRBV20-1 and J is TRBJ1-6; D gene uncertain. Germline V gene data show CDR1 as DFQATT and CDR2 as SNEGSKA (reference sequence). The ends were cut back, 5 bases at V and 6 bases at J, with 17 bases in the middle. The CDR3 consists of 15 residues. The CDR3 region has the DNA TGCAGTGCTTCTTACGACGGAAACCTTAATTCACCCCTCCACTTT. Translated, it gives CSASYDGNLNSPLHF.

This CDR3 is CASSYHGPNTEAFF. DNA for the CDR3: TGTGCCAGCAGTTATCACGGACCGAACACTGAAGCTTTCTTT. The gene calls are TRBV6-2 or TRBV6-3 and TRBJ1-1, with no clear D. There are 14 residues in the CDR3. Trimming took 3 bases from V and 1 from J, leaving 9 bases between them. The germline gives CDR1 MNHEY, CDR2 SVGEGT.

CDR3 nucleotides: TGTGCCAGTAGTATGACGGGGAGGAGCTATGGCTACACCTTC. Translated: CASSMTGRSYGYTF. The chain employs TRBV19 and TRBJ1-2; no reliable D call. The germline CDR1 and CDR2 sequences are LNHDA and SQIVND (reference sequence). Trimming pared 3 bases from V and 4 bases from J, leaving 12 bases between. This CDR3 has 14 amino acids.

This chain connects TRBV6-5 to TRBJ2-7; D gene unclear. V gave up 2 bases and J gave up 0 bases, with 8 bases separating them. The CDR3 is 14 residues long. CDR1 and CDR2 from the germline V gene are MNHEY and SVGAGI. CDR3 loop: CASSYRRTSYEQYF. In DNA form, the CDR3 reads TGTGCCAGCAGTTACAGACGGACCTCCTACGAGCAGTACTTC.